This T cell receptor (beta chain) was sequenced during a study of technical replicates of blood from a handful of donors. Assay: immunoSEQ multiplex PCR; the TCRdb copy retains only in-frame clones and omits some. The sample lists 65,000 to 85,000 clones; approximately 91% were seen once. The V gene lost 0 bases and the J gene lost 5 bases, with 16 bases spanning the gap. CDR3 size: 16 residues. Germline CDR1 reads SGHTA; CDR2 reads FQGNSA. The chain is built from TRBV7-2 and TRBJ2-5, with unresolved D. Input material: T cells isolated from PBMCs. The clonotype was recovered from a human donor in good health. The CDR3 DNA sequence: TGTGCCAGCAGCTTAGCAGTAGGAGCAGAACTTGAGACCCAGTACTTC. It specifies CASSLAVGAELETQYF. Using reference TRBV7-2 and TRBJ2-5 for the parts outside the CDR3, the full variable domain is GAGVSQSPSNKVTEKGKDVELRCDPISGHTALYWYRQSLGQGLEFLIYFQGNSAPDKSGLPSDRFSAERTGGSVSTLTIQRTQQEDSAVYLCASSLAVGAELETQYFGPGTRLLVL.